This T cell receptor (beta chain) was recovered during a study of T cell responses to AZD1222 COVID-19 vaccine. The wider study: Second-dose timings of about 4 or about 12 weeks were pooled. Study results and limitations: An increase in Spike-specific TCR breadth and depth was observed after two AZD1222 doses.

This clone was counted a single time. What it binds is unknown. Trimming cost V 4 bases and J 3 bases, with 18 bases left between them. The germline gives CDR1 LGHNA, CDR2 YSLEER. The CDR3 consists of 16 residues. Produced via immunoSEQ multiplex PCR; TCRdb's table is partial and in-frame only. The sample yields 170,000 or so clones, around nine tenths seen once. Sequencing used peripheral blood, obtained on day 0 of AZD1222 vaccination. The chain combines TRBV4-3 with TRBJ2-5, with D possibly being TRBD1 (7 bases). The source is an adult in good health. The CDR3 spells CASSPGRRDSEETQYF. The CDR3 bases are TGCGCCAGCAGCCCTGGAAGGAGGGACAGTGAAGAGACCCAGTACTTC.